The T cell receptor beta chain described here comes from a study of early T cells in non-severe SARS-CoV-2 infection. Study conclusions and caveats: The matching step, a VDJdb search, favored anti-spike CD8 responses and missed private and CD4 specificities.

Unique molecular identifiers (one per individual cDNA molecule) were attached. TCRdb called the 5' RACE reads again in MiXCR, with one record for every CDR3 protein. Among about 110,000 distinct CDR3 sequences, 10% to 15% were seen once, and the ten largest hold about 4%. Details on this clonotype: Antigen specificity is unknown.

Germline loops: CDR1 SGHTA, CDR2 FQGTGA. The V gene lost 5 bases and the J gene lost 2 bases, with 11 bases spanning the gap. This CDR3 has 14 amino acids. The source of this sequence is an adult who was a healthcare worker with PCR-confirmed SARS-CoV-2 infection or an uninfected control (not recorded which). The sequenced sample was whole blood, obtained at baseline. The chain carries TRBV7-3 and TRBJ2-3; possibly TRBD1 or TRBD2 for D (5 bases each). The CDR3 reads CASSLGESTDTQYF. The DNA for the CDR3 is TGTGCCAGCAGCCTGGGGGAGTCCACAGATACGCAGTATTTT.